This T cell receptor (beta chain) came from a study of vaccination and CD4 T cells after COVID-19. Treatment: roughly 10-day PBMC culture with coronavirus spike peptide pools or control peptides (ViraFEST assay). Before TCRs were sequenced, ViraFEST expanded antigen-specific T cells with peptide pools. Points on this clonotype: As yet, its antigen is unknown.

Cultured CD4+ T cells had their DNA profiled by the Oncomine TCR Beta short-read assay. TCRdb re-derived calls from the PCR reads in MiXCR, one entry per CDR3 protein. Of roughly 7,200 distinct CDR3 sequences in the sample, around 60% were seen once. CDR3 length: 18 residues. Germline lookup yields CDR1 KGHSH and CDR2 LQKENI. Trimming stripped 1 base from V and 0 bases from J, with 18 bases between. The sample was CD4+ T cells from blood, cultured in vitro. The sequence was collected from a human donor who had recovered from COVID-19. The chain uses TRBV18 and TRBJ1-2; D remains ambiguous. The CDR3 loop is CASSPLGRASTTNYGYTF. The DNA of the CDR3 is TGTGCCAGCTCACCACTGGGTAGGGCGTCTACCACTAACTATGGCTACACCTTC.